Below, 22 T cell receptor beta chains from the same sample are listed, as sequenced in a study of OX40 agonist ivuxolimab in advanced cancers. Repertoires were generated with immunoSEQ multiplex PCR, while TCRdb's copy carries only in-frame clones and drops some. The repertoire holds about 31,000 clones, with around 87% as singletons. Source: CD4+ or CD8+ T cells sorted from blood, taken in a trial of the OX40 agonist ivuxolimab. All receptors come from an adult with an advanced solid tumor such as melanoma, head and neck, liver or kidney cancer.

The chain uses TRBV29-1 and TRBJ2-5; D remains unclear. This CDR3 comprises 13 residues. From germline, CDR1 is SQVTM and CDR2 ANQGSEA. V was cut by 1 base and J by 5 bases, with 11 bases left in between. The CDR3: CSVEATRRETQYF. CDR3 DNA: TGCAGCGTTGAAGCCACCCGAAGGGAGACCCAGTACTTC.

This chain connects TRBV5-1 to TRBJ2-1, with TRBD2 identical over 7 bases. Trimming removed 2 bases from V and 1 base from J; junction bases left unmatched: 6. Looked up from germline, CDR1 is SGHRS and CDR2 is YFSETQ. The CDR3 loop spans 16 amino acids. The CDR3 here is CASSFREVGSYNEQFF. CDR3 sequence (DNA): TGCGCCAGCAGCTTTCGGGAGGTAGGGTCCTACAATGAGCAGTTCTTC.

The J gene is TRBJ2-2, the V gene TRBV29-1; D remains unclear. Trimming took off 1 base at V and 1 base at J, with 7 bases between the two ends. CDR3 length equals 14 residues. Germline loops: CDR1 SQVTM, CDR2 ANQGSEA. The CDR3 loop is CSVEVGQNTGELFF. CDR3 nucleotides: TGCAGCGTTGAAGTTGGGCAGAACACCGGGGAGCTGTTTTTT.

The CDR3 spells CASSTGTSGLTSTDTQYF. CDR3 DNA: TGCGCCAGCAGCACCGGGACTAGCGGTTTAACTAGCACAGATACGCAGTATTTT. V is TRBV5-1 and J is TRBJ2-3; TRBD2 matches at 11 bases. CDR3 length equals 18 residues. Germline CDR1 SGHRS, CDR2 YFSETQ. V shed 4 bases and J 0 bases; nucleotides not matched to a gene: 10.

The chain couples TRBV11-2 to TRBJ1-1; TRBD1 matches at 8 bases. Germline assignment: CDR1 SGHAT and CDR2 FQNNGV. V lost 0 bases and J lost 6; bases outside the gene matches: 6. The CDR3 length is 15 residues. The CDR3 nucleotides read TGTGCCAGCAGCTTAGATCGGAACAGGGGGGCTGAAGCTTTCTTT. It encodes CASSLDRNRGAEAFF.

The J gene is TRBJ1-3, the V gene TRBV10-3; tentatively, D is TRBD1 (6 bases). V gave up 4 bases and J gave up 4 bases, with 8 bases separating them. Germline CDR1 is ENHRY and CDR2 is SYGVKD. The CDR3 has 13 residues. The chain's CDR3 is CAISGGLGNTIYF. The CDR3, as DNA: TGTGCCATCAGTGGGGGGCTCGGAAACACCATATATTTT.

This clone came up once. The gene calls are TRBV9 and TRBJ1-1, with 7 nucleotides matching TRBD1. The J segment lost 0 bases and the V segment lost 3 bases, leaving 2 bases of the junction unmatched. Germline CDR1 and CDR2: SGDLS and YYNGEE. The CDR3 consists of 14 residues. The CDR3 region has the DNA TGTGCCAGCAGCGGACAGGGCCTGAACACTGAAGCTTTCTTT. It is translated as CASSGQGLNTEAFF.

The chain combines TRBV2 with TRBJ1-1; D unresolved. This CDR3 region has 15 residues. The V gene's germline CDR1 is SNHLY and CDR2 FYNNEI. Between the trimmed V and J ends, which lost 1 base and 0 bases, there was a span of 9 bases. The CDR3 sequence: CASSEGRVVNTEAFF. CDR3 bases: TGTGCCAGCAGTGAAGGAAGGGTGGTGAACACTGAAGCTTTCTTT. Looking up the rest from reference TRBV2 and TRBJ1-1 gives the full variable domain: EPEVTQTPSHQVTQMGQEVILRCVPISNHLYFYWYRQILGQKVEFLVSFYNNEISEKSEIFDDQFSVERPDGSNFTLKIRSTKLEDSAMYFCASSEGRVVNTEAFFGQGTRLTVV.

J is TRBJ2-6 and V is TRBV28; D possibly corresponds to TRBD1 (6 bases). V was cut by 6 bases and J by 0 bases, with 9 bases left in between. In germline, CDR1 is MDHEN, CDR2 SYDVKM. The CDR3 is 15 residues long. CDR3: CASRGTPSGANVLTF. DNA for the CDR3: TGTGCCAGCAGAGGGACACCCTCTGGGGCCAACGTCCTGACTTTC.

This chain uses TRBV18 with TRBJ2-7; 7 nucleotides line up with TRBD1. Germline CDR1 is KGHSH and CDR2 is LQKENI. With V trimmed by 2 bases and J by 3 bases, 1 base remained unmatched. The CDR3 is 13 residues long. The CDR3 here is CASSPGDSYEQYF. The CDR3, as DNA: TGTGCCAGCTCACCAGGGGACAGCTACGAGCAGTACTTC.

The rearrangement joins TRBV10-1 to TRBJ2-7; D unresolved. The CDR3 has 13 residues. Germline V CDR1 and CDR2: WNHNN, SYGVQD (reference sequence). Deletions cut 4 bases from V and 3 bases from J, with 10 bases between. CDR3 bases: TGCGCCAGCAGTGTACAAAGAAACTACGAGCAGTACTTC. This encodes CASSVQRNYEQYF.

This CDR3 is CASIPIGGNTEAFF. In DNA form, the CDR3 reads TGTGCCAGCATCCCGATAGGGGGGAACACTGAAGCTTTCTTT. The chain recombines TRBV6-1 with TRBJ1-1, with TRBD1 as a possible D gene (6 bases). The CDR3 covers 14 residues. The germline CDR1 and CDR2 sequences are MNHNS and SASEGT. V was shortened by 7 bases and J by 1 base, with 13 bases between the two germline ends.

The chain has TRBV28 and TRBJ2-5, with 9 bases lining up with TRBD2. With 2 bases clipped from V and 0 bases from J, the junction kept 1 base outside the gene matches. The CDR3 is made up of 15 amino acids. CDR1 and CDR2 from the germline V gene are MDHEN and SYDVKM. CDR3: CASSLTSGYQETQYF. The CDR3 DNA is TGTGCCAGCAGTTTAACTAGCGGGTACCAAGAGACCCAGTACTTC.

This chain uses TRBV28 with TRBJ2-1; D is uncertain. CDR1 and CDR2 from the germline V gene are MDHEN and SYDVKM. CDR3 length equals 16 residues. V lost 8 bases to trimming and J lost 0 bases, with 17 bases between them. CDR3 loop: CASGNTLSSSYNEQFF. The CDR3 bases are TGTGCCAGCGGTAATACTCTCTCGTCCTCCTACAATGAGCAGTTCTTC. Full variable domain (remainder filled in from reference TRBV28 and TRBJ2-1): DVKVTQSSRYLVKRTGEKVFLECVQDMDHENMFWYRQDPGLGLRLIYFSYDVKMKEKGDIPEGYSVSREKKERFSLILESASTNQTSMYLCASGNTLSSSYNEQFFGPGTRLTVL.

The CDR3 nucleotides read TGTGCCAGCAGTCCGCGGGACAGGTCCTACGAGCAGTACTTC. This gives the protein CASSPRDRSYEQYF. This chain links TRBV2 with TRBJ2-7, with 8 bases that match TRBD1. This CDR3 spans 14 amino acids. V shed 5 bases, J shed 1 base, and the junction held 4 bases outside the gene matches. Germline loops: CDR1 SNHLY, CDR2 FYNNEI.

This clone appeared a single time. The rearrangement joins TRBV28 to TRBJ2-7; TRBD2 aligns across 11 bases. Unmatched junction bases numbered 4, after V lost 6 bases and J lost 3 bases. Germline V gene sequence: CDR1 MDHEN, CDR2 SYDVKM. The CDR3 is made up of 14 amino acids. This CDR3 reads CASRMGLADYEQYF. CDR3 DNA: TGTGCCAGCAGGATGGGACTAGCGGACTACGAGCAGTACTTC.

This clone was seen only a few times. The CDR3 loop reads CASSWGGLAGRDTQYF. Written as DNA, the CDR3 is TGTGCCAGCAGCTGGGGGGGACTAGCGGGAAGGGATACGCAGTATTTT. The chain combines TRBV7-2 with TRBJ2-3, with 13 bases lining up with TRBD2. Germline V CDR1 and CDR2: SGHTA, FQGNSA. V lost 4 bases, J lost 6 bases, and 7 bases stayed unmatched. The CDR3 has 16 amino acids.

The CDR3 nucleotides are TGTGCCAGCTCACCGCCGACAGGTCCGGAGACCCAGTACTTC. It is translated as CASSPPTGPETQYF. The genes are TRBV18 and TRBJ2-5, with a tentative D call TRBD1 (6 bases). CDR1 KGHSH and CDR2 LQKENI come from the germline V gene. Trimming removed 3 bases from V and 5 bases from J, with 13 bases in between. The CDR3 is 14 residues long.

The chain joins TRBV5-5 to TRBJ1-2; D not resolved. The ends were cut back, 2 bases at V and 10 bases at J, with 12 bases in the middle. The CDR3 loop spans 12 amino acids. Germline lookup yields CDR1 SGHKS and CDR2 YYEKEE (reference sequence). The CDR3 protein is CASSFDMRDYTF. The CDR3 DNA reads as TGTGCCAGCAGCTTCGATATGCGGGACTACACCTTC.

This chain uses TRBV2 with TRBJ2-7, with 8 positions matching TRBD2. This CDR3 contains 16 residues. V was clipped by 11 bases and J by 0 bases; unmatched bases: 15. Germline V CDR1 and CDR2: SNHLY, FYNNEI. DNA for the CDR3: TGTGCCGTCAGCGGGAGTGGGTCCAGGAGCTCCTACGAGCAGTACTTC. Translating gives CAVSGSGSRSSYEQYF.

This sequence joins TRBV11-2 and TRBJ2-5, with no clear D. Trimming left V 1 base short and J 0 bases short, with 9 bases between. The germline CDR1 and CDR2 sequences are SGHAT and FQNNGV. The CDR3 extends over 15 amino acids. This chain's CDR3 is CASSLGYPNQETQYF. CDR3 DNA: TGTGCCAGCAGCTTAGGCTACCCCAACCAAGAGACCCAGTACTTC.

This chain connects TRBV6-1 to TRBJ2-5; D gene uncertain. The CDR3 has 15 residues. The germline V gene encodes CDR1 MNHNS and CDR2 SASEGT. V was pared by 0 bases and J by 4 bases, with 12 bases between. The CDR3 region has the DNA TGTGCCAGCAGTGAAGCGCTGGGGTTCCTAGAGACCCAGTACTTC. Its protein is CASSEALGFLETQYF.